Listed below are T cell receptor beta chains from one sample, sequenced in a study of cytomegalovirus exposure and HLA in healthy donors. Clones were sequenced by immunoSEQ multiplex PCR, and TCRdb holds only the in-frame ones, with some missing. Of around 120,000 clones in the sample, around 78% were seen once. What was sequenced was PBMCs. These TCRs come from a woman in her twenties or thirties in good health and CMV-seropositive. Both conserved end residues are part of each CDR3. Each record gives: clone size, V gene, D gene, J gene, CDR3 protein, CDR3 DNA. A D gene is named only where the DNA matches it firmly. Not every row has a clone size; where given, it reads once, few, many or a size class.

few	TRBV19	TRBD1	TRBJ1-1	CASSLEPGQGRLGAFF	TGTGCCAGTAGTTTGGAGCCGGGACAGGGCCGCCTGGGAGCTTTCTTT
NA	TRBV28	NA	TRBJ1-6	CASSLGGLDSPLHF	TGTGCCAGCAGTTTGGGGGGTTTAGATTCACCCCTCCACTTT
few	TRBV6-5	TRBD2	TRBJ2-7	CASSSPGGLNYEQYF	TGTGCCAGCAGTTCCCCGGGAGGGCTGAACTACGAGCAGTACTTC
few	TRBV6-5	NA	TRBJ2-5	CASSLLGVKTQYF	TGTGCCAGCAGCCTATTAGGGGTCAAGACCCAGTACTTC
once	TRBV7-9	NA	TRBJ1-2	CASSNPLMGLLNYGYTF	TGTGCCAGCAGCAACCCACTTATGGGACTGCTTAACTATGGCTACACCTTC
NA	TRBV6-1	TRBD1	TRBJ2-3	CASSPGTAADTQYF	TGTGCCAGCAGCCCTGGGACAGCGGCAGATACGCAGTATTTT
few	TRBV7-6	TRBD1	TRBJ2-1	CASSLGQARDNEQFF	TGTGCCAGCAGCCTGGGACAGGCTAGGGACAATGAGCAGTTCTTC
few	TRBV7-9	TRBD2	TRBJ2-1	CASSPPGLAGGGEQFF	TGTGCCAGCAGTCCACCGGGACTAGCGGGGGGAGGGGAGCAGTTCTTC
NA	TRBV2	TRBD2	TRBJ2-3	CANKQGGGAGDTQYF	TGTGCCAACAAGCAGGGCGGGGGGGCGGGGGATACGCAGTATTTT
few	TRBV11-2	NA	TRBJ1-4	CASSLRGGAGRDNEKLFF	TGTGCCAGCAGCCTCCGGGGGGGGGCAGGTCGGGATAATGAAAAACTGTTTTTT
NA	TRBV19	NA	TRBJ1-5	CASNSRAGGNQPQHF	TGTGCCAGTAACTCTCGGGCAGGGGGCAATCAGCCCCAGCATTTT
NA	TRBV9	NA	TRBJ1-4	CASSVGGRSRLFF	TGTGCCAGCAGCGTAGGTGGCCGATCAAGATTGTTTTTT
few	TRBV6-6	NA	TRBJ1-2	CASSDRIRYTF	TGTGCCAGCAGTGACAGGATACGCTACACCTTC
few	TRBV7-2	NA	TRBJ1-5	CASSPDSSNQPQHF	TGTGCCAGCAGCCCGGACTCAAGCAATCAGCCCCAGCATTTT
NA	TRBV2	NA	TRBJ2-7	CASSRETGTNYEQYF	TGTGCCAGCAGCAGAGAAACCGGGACAAACTACGAGCAGTACTTC
NA	TRBV28	NA	TRBJ2-5	CASEGGSETQYF	TGTGCCAGCGAAGGCGGCTCGGAGACCCAGTACTTC
NA	TRBV5-1	NA	TRBJ1-2	CASGYRANYGYTF	TGCGCCAGCGGCTACAGAGCTAACTATGGCTACACCTTC
NA	TRBV5-4	TRBD1	TRBJ2-7	CASSKDAGTGAYEQYF	TGTGCCAGCAGCAAAGACGCCGGGACAGGGGCCTACGAGCAGTACTTC
NA	TRBV4-1	NA	TRBJ2-1	CASSPDRYNEQFF	TGCGCCAGCAGCCCCGACAGATACAATGAGCAGTTCTTC
NA	TRBV30	NA	TRBJ1-4	CAWSPADNEKLFF	TGTGCCTGGAGTCCGGCGGATAATGAAAAACTGTTTTTT
NA	TRBV5-4	NA	TRBJ2-3	CASSLRTNADTQYF	TGTGCCAGCAGCCTCCGGACTAATGCCGATACGCAGTATTTT
NA	TRBV28	NA	TRBJ1-6	CASSSPGGYNSPLHF	TGTGCCAGCAGTTCCCCGGGAGGTTATAATTCACCCCTCCACTTT
few	TRBV5-1	TRBD1	TRBJ1-1	CASSPAQGARTEAFF	TGCGCCAGCAGCCCAGCGCAGGGGGCTCGTACTGAAGCTTTCTTT
NA	TRBV6-1	TRBD1	TRBJ1-2	CASSDQDRGQSGYTF	TGTGCCAGCAGTGACCAGGACAGGGGGCAATCTGGCTACACCTTC
few	TRBV7-8	TRBD2	TRBJ2-1	CASSWAGGVNNEQFF	TGTGCCAGCAGCTGGGCGGGGGGCGTAAACAATGAGCAGTTCTTC
NA	TRBV19	NA	TRBJ1-2	CASSIGRGHGYTF	TGTGCCAGTAGTATTGGCAGGGGTCATGGCTACACCTTC
NA	TRBV28	TRBD2	TRBJ2-5	CASSSLAGGRETQYF	TGTGCCAGCAGCTCACTAGCGGGGGGGCGAGAGACCCAGTACTTC
NA	TRBV4-3	NA	TRBJ2-7	CASSQALGGVFEQYF	TGCGCCAGCAGCCAAGCCCTAGGAGGGGTGTTCGAGCAGTACTTC
NA	TRBV4-1	NA	TRBJ1-1	CASSQKQGSDTEAFF	TGCGCCAGCAGCCAAAAACAGGGATCCGACACTGAAGCTTTCTTT
NA	TRBV5-4	TRBD2	TRBJ2-7	CASSLGGLGYHEQYF	TGTGCCAGCAGCTTGGGGGGACTAGGGTACCACGAGCAGTACTTC
NA	TRBV28	NA	TRBJ1-1	CASSFRQGSMNTEAFF	TGTGCCAGCAGTTTTAGGCAGGGGTCGATGAACACTGAAGCTTTCTTT
once	TRBV6-6	NA	TRBJ2-2	CASSYSASDTGELFF	TGTGCCAGCAGTTACTCCGCTAGTGACACCGGGGAGCTGTTTTTT
NA	TRBV5-6	NA	TRBJ2-5	CASSFFFLKRGETQYF	TGTGCCAGCAGCTTTTTCTTCCTCAAAAGAGGGGAGACCCAGTACTTC
NA	TRBV12-5	NA	TRBJ2-1	CASGLSGKRPFGNEQFF	TGTGCTAGTGGTTTGTCCGGGAAGCGGCCCTTCGGGAATGAGCAGTTCTTC
NA	TRBV6-1	TRBD2	TRBJ2-1	CASARGGANNEQFF	TGTGCCAGCGCCCGCGGGGGAGCGAACAATGAGCAGTTCTTC
NA	TRBV7-2	TRBD1	TRBJ1-2	CASSWTQGNYGYTF	TGTGCCAGCAGCTGGACACAGGGGAACTATGGCTACACCTTC
NA	TRBV7-9	TRBD2	TRBJ2-1	CASSKLGGAMGEQFF	TGTGCCAGCAGCAAGCTCGGGGGGGCGATGGGTGAGCAGTTCTTC
NA	TRBV7-3	TRBD2	TRBJ2-3	CASSLGRASGGDTQYF	TGTGCCAGCAGCTTAGGTCGGGCTAGCGGTGGAGATACGCAGTATTTT
NA	TRBV5-1	TRBD2	TRBJ2-3	CASSLGGGGPSGTQYF	TGCGCCAGCAGCTTGGGTGGCGGGGGGCCCTCCGGGACGCAGTATTTT
NA	TRBV18	TRBD1	TRBJ2-1	CASSSPGQGVNEQFF	TGTGCCAGCTCATCTCCGGGACAGGGGGTCAATGAGCAGTTCTTC
NA	TRBV19	NA	TRBJ1-4	CASSIGQTKPEKLFF	TGTGCCAGTAGTATCGGGCAGACTAAGCCCGAAAAACTGTTTTTT
NA	TRBV28	TRBD1	TRBJ1-4	CASSLLSPGGAGEKLFF	TGTGCCAGCAGTTTACTCTCCCCAGGGGGCGCTGGAGAAAAACTGTTTTTT
NA	TRBV5-6	TRBD2	TRBJ2-7	CASSWGGEKEQYF	TGTGCCAGCAGCTGGGGGGGAGAAAAGGAGCAGTACTTC
once	TRBV6-6	NA	TRBJ1-3	CASTTGGSSSGNTIYF	TGTGCCAGCACAACGGGGGGATCCAGCTCTGGAAACACCATATATTTT
few	TRBV18	TRBD1	TRBJ1-2	CASSPTIPGQGAFGYTF	TGTGCCAGCTCACCAACTATTCCGGGACAGGGGGCGTTTGGCTACACCTTC
NA	TRBV6-1	NA	TRBJ2-5	CASSPTTRQETQYF	TGTGCCAGCAGTCCCACGACTAGGCAAGAGACCCAGTACTTC
NA	TRBV28	NA	TRBJ2-3	CASSSPGGGAWLSDTQYF	TGTGCCAGCAGTTCCCCCGGGGGTGGGGCGTGGTTGTCAGATACGCAGTATTTT
NA	TRBV11-1	NA	TRBJ2-5	CASSFPLTGGETQYF	TGTGCCAGCAGCTTTCCGCTGACAGGAGGAGAGACCCAGTACTTC
NA	TRBV28	TRBD2	TRBJ2-1	CASSFRAGSEQFF	TGTGCCAGCAGTTTTCGAGCGGGGAGTGAGCAGTTCTTC
NA	TRBV13	NA	TRBJ2-7	CASSLMAVYEQYF	TGTGCCAGCAGCTTAATGGCAGTCTACGAGCAGTACTTC